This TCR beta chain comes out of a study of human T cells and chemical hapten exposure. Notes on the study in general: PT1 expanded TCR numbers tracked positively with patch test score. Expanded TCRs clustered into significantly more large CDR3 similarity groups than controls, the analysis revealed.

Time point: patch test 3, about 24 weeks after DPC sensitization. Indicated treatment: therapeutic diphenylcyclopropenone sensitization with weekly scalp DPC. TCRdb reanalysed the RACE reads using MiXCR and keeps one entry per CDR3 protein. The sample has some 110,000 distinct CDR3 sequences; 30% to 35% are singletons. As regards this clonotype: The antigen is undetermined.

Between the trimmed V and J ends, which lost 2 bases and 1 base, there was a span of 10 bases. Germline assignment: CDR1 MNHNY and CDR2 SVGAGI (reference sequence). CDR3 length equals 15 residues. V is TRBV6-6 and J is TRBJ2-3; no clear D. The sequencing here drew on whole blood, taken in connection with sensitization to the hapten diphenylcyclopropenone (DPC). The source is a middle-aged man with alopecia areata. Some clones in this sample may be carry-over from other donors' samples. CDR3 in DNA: TGTGCCAGCAGTTACCCGACGGCCCGCACAGATACGCAGTATTTT. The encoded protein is CASSYPTARTDTQYF.